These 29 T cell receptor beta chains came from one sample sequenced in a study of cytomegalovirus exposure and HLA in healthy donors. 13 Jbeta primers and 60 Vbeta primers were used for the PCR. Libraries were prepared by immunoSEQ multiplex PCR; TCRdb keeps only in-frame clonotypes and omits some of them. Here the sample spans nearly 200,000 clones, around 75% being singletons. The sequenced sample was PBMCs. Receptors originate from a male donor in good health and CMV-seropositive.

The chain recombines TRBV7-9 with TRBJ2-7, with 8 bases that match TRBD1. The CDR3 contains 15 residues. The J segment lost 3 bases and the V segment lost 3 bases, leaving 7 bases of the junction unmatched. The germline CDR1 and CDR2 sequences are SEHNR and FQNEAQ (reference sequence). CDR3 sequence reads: CASSLDGTGDYEQYF. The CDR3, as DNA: TGTGCCAGCAGCTTGGACGGGACAGGAGACTACGAGCAGTACTTC.

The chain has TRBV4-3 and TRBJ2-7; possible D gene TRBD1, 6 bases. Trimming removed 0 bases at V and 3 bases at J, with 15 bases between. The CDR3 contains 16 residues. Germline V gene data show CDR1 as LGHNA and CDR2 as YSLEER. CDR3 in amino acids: CASSQETGQFSYEQYF. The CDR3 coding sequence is TGCGCCAGCAGCCAAGAGACGGGACAATTTAGCTACGAGCAGTACTTC.

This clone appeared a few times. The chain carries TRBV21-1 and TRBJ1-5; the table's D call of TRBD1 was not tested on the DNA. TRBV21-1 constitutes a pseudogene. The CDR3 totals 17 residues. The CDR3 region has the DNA TGTGCCAGCTGGGAGTCGGACAGCCTGGGTAGGAATCAGCCCCAGCATTTT. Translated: CASWESDSLGRNQPQHF.

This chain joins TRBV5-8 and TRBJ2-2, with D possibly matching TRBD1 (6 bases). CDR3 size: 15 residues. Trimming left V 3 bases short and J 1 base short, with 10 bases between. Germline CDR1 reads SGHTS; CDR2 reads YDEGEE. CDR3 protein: CASSSGTQNTGELFF. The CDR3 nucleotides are TGTGCCAGCAGCTCCGGGACACAGAACACCGGGGAGCTGTTTTTT. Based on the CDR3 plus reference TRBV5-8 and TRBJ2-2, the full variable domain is EAGVTQSPTHLIKTRGQQATLRCSPISGHTSVYWYQQALGLGLQFLLWYDEGEERNRGNFPPRFSGRQFPNYSSELNVNALELEDSALYLCASSSGTQNTGELFFGEGSRLTVL.

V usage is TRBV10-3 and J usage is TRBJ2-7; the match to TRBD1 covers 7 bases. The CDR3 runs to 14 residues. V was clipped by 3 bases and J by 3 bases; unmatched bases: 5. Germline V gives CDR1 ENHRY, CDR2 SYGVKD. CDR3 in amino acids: CAISDTGAIYEQYF. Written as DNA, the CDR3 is TGTGCCATCAGTGACACAGGGGCGATCTACGAGCAGTACTTC.

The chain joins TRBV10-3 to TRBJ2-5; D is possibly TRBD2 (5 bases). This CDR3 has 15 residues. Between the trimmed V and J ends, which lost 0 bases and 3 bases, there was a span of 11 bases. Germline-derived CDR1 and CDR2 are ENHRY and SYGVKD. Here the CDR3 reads CAISESSGGEETQYF. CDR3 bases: TGTGCCATCAGTGAGTCGAGTGGAGGAGAAGAGACCCAGTACTTC.

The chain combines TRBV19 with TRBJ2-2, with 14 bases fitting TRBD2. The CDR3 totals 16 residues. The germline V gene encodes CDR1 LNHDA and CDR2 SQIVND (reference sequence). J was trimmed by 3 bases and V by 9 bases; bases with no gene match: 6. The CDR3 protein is CASSGLAGAYTGELFF. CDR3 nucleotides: TGTGCCAGCTCGGGACTAGCGGGGGCCTACACCGGGGAGCTGTTTTTT.

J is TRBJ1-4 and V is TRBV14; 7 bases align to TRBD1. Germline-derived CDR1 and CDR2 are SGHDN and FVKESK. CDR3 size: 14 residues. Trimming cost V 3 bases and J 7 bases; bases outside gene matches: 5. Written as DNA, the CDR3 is TGTGCCAGCAGCCATTGGGGGACAGTTGAAAAACTGTTTTTT. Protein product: CASSHWGTVEKLFF.

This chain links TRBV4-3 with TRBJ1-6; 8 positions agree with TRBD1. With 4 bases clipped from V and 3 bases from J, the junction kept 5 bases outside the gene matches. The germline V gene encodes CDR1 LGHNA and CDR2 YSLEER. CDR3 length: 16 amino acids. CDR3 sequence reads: CASSPTGGSYNSPLHF. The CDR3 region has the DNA TGCGCCAGCAGCCCCACAGGGGGGAGCTATAATTCACCCCTCCACTTT.

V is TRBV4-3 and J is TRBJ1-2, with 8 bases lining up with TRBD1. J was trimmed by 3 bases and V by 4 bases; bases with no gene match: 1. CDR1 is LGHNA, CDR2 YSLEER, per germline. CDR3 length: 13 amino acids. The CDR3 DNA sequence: TGCGCCAGCAGCCCGGACAGGGACTATGGCTACACCTTC. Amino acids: CASSPDRDYGYTF.

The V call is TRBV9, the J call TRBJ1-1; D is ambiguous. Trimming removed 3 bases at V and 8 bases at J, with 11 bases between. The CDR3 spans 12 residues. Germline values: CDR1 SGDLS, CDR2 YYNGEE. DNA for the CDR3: TGTGCCAGCAGCGGTGGAGGGTGGGAAGCTTTCTTT. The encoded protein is CASSGGGWEAFF.

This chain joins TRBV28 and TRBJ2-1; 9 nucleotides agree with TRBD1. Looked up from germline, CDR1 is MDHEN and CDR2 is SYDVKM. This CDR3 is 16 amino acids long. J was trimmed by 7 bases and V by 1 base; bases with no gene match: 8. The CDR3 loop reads CASSLYGTGLVNEQFF. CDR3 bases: TGTGCCAGCAGTTTATATGGGACAGGGCTTGTGAATGAGCAGTTCTTC.

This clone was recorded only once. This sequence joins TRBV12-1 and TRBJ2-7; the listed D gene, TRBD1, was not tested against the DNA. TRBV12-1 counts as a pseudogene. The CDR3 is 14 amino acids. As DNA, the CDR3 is TGTGCCAGCAGCGCCCGGGACAGTACCTACGAGCAGTACTTC. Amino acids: CASSARDSTYEQYF.

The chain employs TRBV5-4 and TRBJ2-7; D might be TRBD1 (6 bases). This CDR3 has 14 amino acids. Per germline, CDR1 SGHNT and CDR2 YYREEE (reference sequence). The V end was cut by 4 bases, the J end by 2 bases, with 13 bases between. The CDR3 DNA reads TGTGCCAGCAGCCCAGGACAGCGAGCCTACGAGCAGTACTTC. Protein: CASSPGQRAYEQYF.

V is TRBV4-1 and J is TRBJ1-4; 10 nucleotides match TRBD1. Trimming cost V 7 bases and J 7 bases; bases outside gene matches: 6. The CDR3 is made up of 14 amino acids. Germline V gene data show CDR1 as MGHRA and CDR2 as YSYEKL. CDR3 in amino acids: CASTPTGGFEKLFF. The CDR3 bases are TGCGCCAGCACCCCGACAGGGGGCTTTGAAAAACTGTTTTTT.

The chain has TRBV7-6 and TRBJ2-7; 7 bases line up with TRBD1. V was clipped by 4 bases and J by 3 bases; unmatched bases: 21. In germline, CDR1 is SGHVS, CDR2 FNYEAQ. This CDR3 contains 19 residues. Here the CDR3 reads CASSSPQTGSKTRIYEQYF. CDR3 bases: TGTGCCAGCAGCTCACCCCAGACAGGGTCGAAAACTAGAATCTACGAGCAGTACTTC.

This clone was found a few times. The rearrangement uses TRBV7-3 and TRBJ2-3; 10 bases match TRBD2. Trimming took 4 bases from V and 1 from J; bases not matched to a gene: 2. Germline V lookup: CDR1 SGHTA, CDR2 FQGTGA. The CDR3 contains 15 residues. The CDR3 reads CASSSGLAGTDTQYF. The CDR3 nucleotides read TGTGCCAGCAGCTCTGGACTAGCGGGCACAGATACGCAGTATTTT.

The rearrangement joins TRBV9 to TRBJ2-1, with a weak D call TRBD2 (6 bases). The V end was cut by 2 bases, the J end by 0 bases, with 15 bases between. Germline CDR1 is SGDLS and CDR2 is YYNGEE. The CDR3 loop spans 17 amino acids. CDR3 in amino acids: CASSVAGRTSSYNEQFF. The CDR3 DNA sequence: TGTGCCAGCAGCGTTGCGGGAAGGACAAGCTCCTACAATGAGCAGTTCTTC.

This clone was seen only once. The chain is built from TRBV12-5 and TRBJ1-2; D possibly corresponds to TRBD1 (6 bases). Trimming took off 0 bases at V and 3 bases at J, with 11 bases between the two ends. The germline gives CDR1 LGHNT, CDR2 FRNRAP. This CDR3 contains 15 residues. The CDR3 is CASGLVGGGDYGYTF. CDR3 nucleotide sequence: TGTGCTAGTGGTTTGGTGGGAGGGGGGGACTATGGCTACACCTTC.

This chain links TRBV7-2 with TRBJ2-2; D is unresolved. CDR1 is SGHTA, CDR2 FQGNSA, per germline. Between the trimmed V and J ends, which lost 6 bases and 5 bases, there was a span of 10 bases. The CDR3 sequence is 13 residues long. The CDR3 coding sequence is TGTGCCAGCAGGCCAACAGCAACCGGGGAGCTGTTTTTT. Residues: CASRPTATGELFF.

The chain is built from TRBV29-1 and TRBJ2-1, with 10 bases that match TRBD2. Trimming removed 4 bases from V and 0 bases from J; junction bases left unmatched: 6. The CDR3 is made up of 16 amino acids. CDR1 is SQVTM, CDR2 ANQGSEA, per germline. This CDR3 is CSVGLLAGSSYNEQFF. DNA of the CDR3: TGCAGCGTTGGTTTACTAGCGGGAAGCTCCTACAATGAGCAGTTCTTC.

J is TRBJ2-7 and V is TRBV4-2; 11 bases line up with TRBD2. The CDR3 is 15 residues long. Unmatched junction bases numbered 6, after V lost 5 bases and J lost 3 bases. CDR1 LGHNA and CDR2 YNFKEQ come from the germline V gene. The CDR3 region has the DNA TGTGCCAGCAGCTCAACTAGCGGGGGAGACTACGAGCAGTACTTC. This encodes CASSSTSGGDYEQYF.

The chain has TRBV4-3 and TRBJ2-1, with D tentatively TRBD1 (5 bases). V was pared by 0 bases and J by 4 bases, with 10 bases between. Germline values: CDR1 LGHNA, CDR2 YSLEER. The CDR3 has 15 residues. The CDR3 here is CASSQDSPGYNEQFF. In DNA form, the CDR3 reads TGCGCCAGCAGCCAAGATAGCCCAGGGTACAATGAGCAGTTCTTC.

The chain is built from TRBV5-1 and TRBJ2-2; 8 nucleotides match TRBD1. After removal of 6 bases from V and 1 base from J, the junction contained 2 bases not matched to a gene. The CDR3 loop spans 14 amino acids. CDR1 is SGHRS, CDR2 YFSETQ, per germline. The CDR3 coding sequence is TGCGCCAGCAACAGGGGGGAGAACACCGGGGAGCTGTTTTTT. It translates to CASNRGENTGELFF.

The CDR3 protein is CASSYSMDRVHEQYF. In DNA form, the CDR3 reads TGTGCCAGCAGTTACTCGATGGACAGGGTCCACGAGCAGTACTTC. The chain uses TRBV6-6 and TRBJ2-7, with TRBD1 matching 8 bases. Germline CDR1 reads MNHNY; CDR2 reads SVGAGI (reference sequence). The CDR3 has 15 amino acids. Trimming removed 0 bases from V and 5 bases from J; junction bases left unmatched: 6.

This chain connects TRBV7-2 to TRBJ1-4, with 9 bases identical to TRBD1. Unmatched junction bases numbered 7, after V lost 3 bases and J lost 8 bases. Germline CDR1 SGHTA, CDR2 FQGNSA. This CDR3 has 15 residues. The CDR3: CASSFKTGGGEKLFF. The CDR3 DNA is TGTGCCAGCAGCTTCAAGACAGGGGGTGGCGAAAAACTGTTTTTT.

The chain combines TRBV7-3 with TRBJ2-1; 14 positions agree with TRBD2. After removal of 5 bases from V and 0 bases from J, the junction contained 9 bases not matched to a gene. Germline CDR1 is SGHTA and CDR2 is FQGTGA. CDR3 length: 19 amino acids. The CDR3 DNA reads TGTGCCAGCAGCAAAAACGCCGGGACTAGCGGGAGCTCCTACAATGAGCAGTTCTTC. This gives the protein CASSKNAGTSGSSYNEQFF.

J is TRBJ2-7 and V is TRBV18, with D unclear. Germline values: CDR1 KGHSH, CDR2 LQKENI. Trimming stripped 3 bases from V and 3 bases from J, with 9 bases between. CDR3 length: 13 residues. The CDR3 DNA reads TGTGCCAGCTCACCTTTAAGAGACTACGAGCAGTACTTC. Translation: CASSPLRDYEQYF.

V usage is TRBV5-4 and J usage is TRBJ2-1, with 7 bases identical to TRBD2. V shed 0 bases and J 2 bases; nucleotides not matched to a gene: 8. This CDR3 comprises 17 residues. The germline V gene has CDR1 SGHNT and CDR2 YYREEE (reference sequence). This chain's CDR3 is CASSLDGLADPYNEQFF. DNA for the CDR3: TGTGCCAGCAGCTTGGACGGGCTAGCGGATCCCTACAATGAGCAGTTCTTC.